This TCR beta chain was identified during a study of T-cell memory formation after mild COVID-19. TCRdb passed the 5' RACE reads through MiXCR, listing each CDR3 protein once. The sample includes around 300,000 distinct CDR3 sequences, roughly a fifth of them seen just once. With V trimmed by 5 bases and J by 7 bases, 6 bases remained unmatched. This CDR3 has 15 amino acids. This clonotype was detected only a few times. The source is a man younger than 35 who had mild COVID-19 (a few samples of this study predate the infection). Cell type and time point are not known. Sequencing was carried out using PBMCs or a T cell subset sorted from them (not recorded which). The V gene is TRBV12-3 or TRBV12-4, the J gene TRBJ2-5; 14 bases are shared with TRBD2. CDR3 protein: CASSQGLAGAGTQYF. CDR3 sequence (DNA): TGTGCCAGCAGTCAGGGACTAGCGGGGGCGGGGACCCAGTACTTC.